The source of this T cell receptor (beta chain) is a study of shared clonotypes between healthy human individuals. Study-level information: Each donor had three CD4 naive, three CD4 memory, two CD8 naive and one CD8 memory plate.

Comment on this clone: Its matching antigen is unknown.

V lost 0 bases and J lost 1, with 14 bases in between. There are 17 residues in the CDR3. Per the germline V gene, CDR1 is SGHRS and CDR2 is YFSETQ. The protocol was immunoSEQ multiplex PCR, while the TCRdb copy is restricted to in-frame clones and leaves out a portion. The data show approximately 2.3 million clones, 85% to 95% seen once. None of the donors, who were healthy HIV-negative adults, had recently had acute infections or vaccinations. Study findings and constraints: Rarefaction gave evidence that sorted-subset sequencing remained incomplete despite large depth. Having only a few donors restricted how much genetic and exposure-history diversity was captured.

The sequencing sample was made of naive CD4+ T cells from PBMCs. Indicated subset: CD45RA+ positively selected. The chain carries TRBV5-1 and TRBJ1-3; no clear D gene. The sequence was obtained from a man between 18 and 29 years old in good health. Some clones in this sample may be carry-over from other donors' samples. CDR3: CASSLVGGRGSGNTIYF. DNA of the CDR3: TGCGCCAGCAGCTTGGTCGGCGGACGGGGATCTGGAAACACCATATATTTT.